Presented here are 13 T cell receptor beta chains from one specimen sequenced in a study of T cells in Graves' hyperthyroidism and ophthalmopathy. What was amplified from RNA transcripts were TCR beta CDR3 regions. The TCR CDR3 first-round RT-PCR relied on the HTBI primer set. TCRdb reprocessed the multiplex PCR reads via MiXCR and lists one record per CDR3 protein. The sample holds about 560,000 distinct CDR3 sequences; about a sixth are singletons and the top ten take about 20%. The sequenced material came from blood. These receptors came from a woman younger than 30 with Graves' hyperthyroidism.

This clonotype was seen ten or more times. This chain uses TRBV7-9 with TRBJ2-1; 8 nucleotides align to TRBD1. The CDR3 is made up of 14 amino acids. Per germline, CDR1 SEHNR and CDR2 FQNEAQ (reference sequence). The V gene end was trimmed by 7 bases and the J gene end by 3 bases; junction bases not matched to a gene: 5. The CDR3: CASTSGTGYNEQFF. The CDR3 nucleotides are TGTGCCAGCACTTCCGGGACAGGCTACAATGAGCAGTTCTTC.

The chain links TRBV5-6 to TRBJ2-5; D gene uncertain. The V and J ends lost 3 bases and 5 bases respectively, with 8 bases between them. This CDR3 is 12 amino acids long. Germline V gene sequence: CDR1 SGHDT, CDR2 YYEEEE. Here the CDR3 reads CASSWVGETQYF. The CDR3 nucleotides read TGTGCCAGCAGCTGGGTTGGGGAGACCCAGTACTTC.

This clonotype was seen ten or more times. The CDR3 sequence: CSASPGNTYNEQFF. DNA of the CDR3: TGCAGTGCTAGTCCTGGCAATACCTACAATGAGCAGTTCTTC. The chain joins TRBV20-1 to TRBJ2-1; no clear D. V was shortened by 3 bases and J by 2 bases, with 11 bases between the two germline ends. The V gene's germline CDR1 is DFQATT and CDR2 SNEGSKA (reference sequence). This CDR3 contains 14 residues.

This clonotype has just a few counts. The gene calls are TRBV7-4 and TRBJ1-3, with TRBD1 identical over 7 bases. The CDR3 is 13 amino acids. V was pared by 4 bases and J by 4 bases, with 1 base of the junction left unmatched. CDR1 SGHVT and CDR2 SQSDAQ come from the germline V gene. CDR3 sequence (DNA): TGTGCCAGCAGCTCGGGACAGGGAAACACCATATATTTT. Its protein is CASSSGQGNTIYF.

This clonotype showed up many times. This rearrangement joins TRBV20-1 to TRBJ2-5; D possibly uses TRBD1 or TRBD2 (5 bases each). Trimming removed 4 bases at V and 2 bases at J, with 11 bases between. Germline V gives CDR1 DFQATT, CDR2 SNEGSKA (reference sequence). CDR3 size: 13 residues. CDR3 region: CSANRDGQETQYF. The CDR3 DNA reads TGCAGTGCTAATCGGGACGGACAAGAGACCCAGTACTTC.

This clonotype has at least ten counts. The chain combines TRBV6-1 with TRBJ2-1, with 10 positions matching TRBD2. J gave up 9 bases and V 9 bases, and 8 bases lay outside the gene matches. The CDR3 has 13 amino acids. Germline CDR1 and CDR2: MNHNS and SASEGT. This chain's CDR3 is CASMGLAKSEQFF. The CDR3 DNA reads TGTGCCAGTATGGGACTAGCGAAGTCTGAGCAGTTCTTC.

This chain joins TRBV7-2 and TRBJ1-4; TRBD1 agrees at 10 bases. The V and J ends lost 1 base and 0 bases, in that order; junction bases with no gene match: 11. The CDR3 runs to 20 residues. Germline-derived CDR1 and CDR2 are SGHTA and FQGNSA. The CDR3: CASSLEPPGTGAATNEKLFF. CDR3 DNA: TGTGCCAGCAGCTTAGAGCCACCGGGGACAGGGGCCGCAACTAATGAAAAACTGTTTTTT.

Ten or more counts support this clonotype. As DNA, the CDR3 is TGTGCCAGCAGTTACACGGTTTCAGGTGGCTACACCTTC. This translates into CASSYTVSGGYTF. The rearrangement links TRBV6-6 to TRBJ1-2; the D is unclear. Per germline, CDR1 MNHNY and CDR2 SVGAGI (reference sequence). The CDR3 length is 13 residues. V gave up 2 bases and J gave up 7 bases, with 11 bases separating them.

Worth noting for this clonotype: This may be a read error, as it is one base from a much larger clone. The chain carries TRBV7-9 and TRBJ2-7, with D hard to call. CDR1 SEHNR and CDR2 FQNEAQ come from the germline V gene (reference sequence). This CDR3 spans 14 amino acids. V gave up 6 bases and J gave up 0 bases, with 12 bases separating them. The CDR3 coding sequence is TGTGCCAGCAGTCAAGAGGCGGACTCCTACGAGCAGTACTTC. This translates into CASSQEADSYEQYF.

In DNA, the CDR3 is TGCAGTGCTAGAGAAAGTGGATCCGGCAAAAACATTCAGTACTTC. This encodes CSARESGSGKNIQYF. V is TRBV20-1 and J is TRBJ2-4; the D is unclear. Between the trimmed V and J ends, which lost 0 bases and 3 bases, there was a span of 12 bases. The germline V gene has CDR1 DFQATT and CDR2 SNEGSKA (reference sequence). The CDR3 loop spans 15 amino acids.

Comment on this clonotype: A much larger clone is a single base away; this may be a read error. The chain is built from TRBV3-1 and TRBJ2-7, with 12 bases identical to TRBD2. CDR1 and CDR2 from the germline V gene are LGHDT and YNNKEL (reference sequence). The CDR3 is 14 residues long. V lost 4 bases, J lost 9 bases, and 7 bases stayed unmatched. The CDR3 spells CASSPLAGGPGQYF. As DNA, the CDR3 is TGTGCCAGCAGCCCCCTAGCGGGAGGGCCCGGGCAGTACTTC.

This clonotype was recorded many times. The rearrangement joins TRBV5-1 to TRBJ2-7; perhaps TRBD2 as D (5 bases). Trimming took 2 bases from V and 2 from J, leaving 14 bases between them. The CDR3 loop spans 15 amino acids. The germline CDR1 and CDR2 sequences are SGHRS and YFSETQ. The CDR3 DNA follows: TGCGCCAGCAGCTTAGGACTCGATGTCGCCTACGAGCAGTACTTC. Translation: CASSLGLDVAYEQYF.

J is TRBJ2-5 and V is TRBV25-1; 7 bases map to TRBD2. With V trimmed by 11 bases and J by 10 bases, 13 bases remained unmatched. Per germline, CDR1 MGHDK and CDR2 SYGVNS. The CDR3 totals 12 residues. The CDR3 sequence is CAGSGTTRDQYF. The CDR3 DNA reads as TGTGCCGGGTCCGGGACTACAAGAGACCAGTACTTC.